This T cell receptor (beta chain) was profiled in a study of blood T cell repertoires in COVID-19. Germline V gives CDR1 SGHRS, CDR2 YFSETQ. This CDR3 contains 14 residues. Trimming stripped 2 bases from V and 6 bases from J, with 15 bases between. Clones were read by immunoSEQ multiplex PCR, and TCRdb kept only the in-frame ones, dropping some. The sample has under 250,000 clones, around 90% seen once. The receptor was derived from a woman in her twenties or thirties with acute COVID-19. Sequencing was carried out using PBMCs or T cells enriched from blood (not recorded which). The J gene is TRBJ2-7, the V gene TRBV5-1, with D perhaps TRBD2 (6 bases). The CDR3 DNA sequence: TGCGCCAGCAGCTTCGGCGGGGTCTTAGGCGAGCAGTACTTC. This gives the protein CASSFGGVLGEQYF.